One sample yielded the 13 T cell receptor beta chains listed below, sequenced in a study of blood T cell repertoires in COVID-19. Sequencing was performed with immunoSEQ multiplex PCR; in TCRdb, only in-frame clones are kept and a portion is missing. The sample lists roughly 240,000 clones; roughly 85% were seen once. The sample comprised peripheral blood. The source of these receptors is a man aged 55 to 69 who had recovered from COVID-19.

The count of this clone is one. The CDR3 DNA reads as TGCGCCAGCAGCTTCGGTGGGACAGCGAATGAAAAACTGTTTTTT. This gives the protein CASSFGGTANEKLFF. The chain is built from TRBV5-1 and TRBJ1-4; 7 bases line up with TRBD1. The CDR3 length is 15 residues. Germline CDR1 SGHRS, CDR2 YFSETQ. J was trimmed by 5 bases and V by 2 bases; bases with no gene match: 6.

The chain combines TRBV6-1 with TRBJ1-2; D is uncertain. V was cut by 2 bases and J by 1 base, with 5 bases left in between. The CDR3 has 13 amino acids. Germline CDR1 is MNHNS and CDR2 is SASEGT. CDR3 region: CASSESFNYGYTF. Here the CDR3 DNA reads TGTGCCAGCAGTGAATCGTTTAACTATGGCTACACCTTC.

J is TRBJ2-3 and V is TRBV3-1 (or the pseudogene TRBV3-2); possibly TRBD2 for D (5 bases). Trimming took off 6 bases at V and 0 bases at J, with 13 bases between the two ends. The CDR3 spans 15 residues. CDR1 LGHDT and CDR2 YNNKEL come from the germline V gene (reference sequence). CDR3 residues: CASRSTRSSTDTQYF. In nucleotides, the CDR3 is TGTGCCAGCAGATCAACTAGATCTAGCACAGATACGCAGTATTTT.

The genes are TRBV6-6 and TRBJ1-1; a weak D match, TRBD1 (6 bases). V lost 6 bases to trimming and J lost 2 bases, with 16 bases between them. CDR1 and CDR2 from the germline V gene are MNHNY and SVGAGI (reference sequence). This CDR3 is built from 15 residues. The CDR3 region has the DNA TGTGCCAGCAGATCCTCCACCGGGACAAACACTGAAGCTTTCTTT. Protein: CASRSSTGTNTEAFF.

The V and J genes are TRBV5-6 and TRBJ2-7, with D tentatively TRBD1 (7 bases). In germline, CDR1 is SGHDT, CDR2 YYEEEE. With 1 base removed from V and 6 bases from J, the gap between germline ends came to 14 bases. This CDR3 has 14 amino acids. In DNA, the CDR3 is TGTGCCAGCAGCTTGTCAGGGGGGTTCGGCGAGCAGTACTTC. Its translation: CASSLSGGFGEQYF.

This clone was found a few times. The chain employs TRBV18 and TRBJ2-7; 9 bases align to TRBD2. The trim removed 5 bases at V and 0 bases at J, leaving 2 bases unmatched. Germline CDR1 is KGHSH and CDR2 is LQKENI. CDR3 length: 14 amino acids. Here the CDR3 reads CASSSTSGSYEQYF. CDR3 bases: TGTGCCAGCTCATCGACTAGCGGCTCCTACGAGCAGTACTTC.

The J gene is TRBJ2-3, the V gene TRBV4-1; D remains ambiguous. V dropped 1 base and J dropped 0 bases, with 5 bases sitting between them. This CDR3 is 14 amino acids long. In germline, CDR1 is MGHRA, CDR2 YSYEKL. CDR3 sequence (DNA): TGCGCCAGCAGCCAAGTTAGCAGCACAGATACGCAGTATTTT. This translates into CASSQVSSTDTQYF.

This clone was seen ten or more times. The rearrangement links TRBV28 to TRBJ2-1; 12 bases fit TRBD2. This CDR3 region has 15 residues. V lost 5 bases to trimming and J lost 4 bases; unmatched junction nucleotides: 3. The germline V gene encodes CDR1 MDHEN and CDR2 SYDVKM. CDR3 coding DNA: TGTGCCAGCAGTGCAACTAGCGGGGGGTACAATGAGCAGTTCTTC. Its protein is CASSATSGGYNEQFF.

V usage is TRBV28 and J usage is TRBJ1-5; 9 bases are a match to TRBD1. Germline loops: CDR1 MDHEN, CDR2 SYDVKM. CDR3 length: 14 amino acids. The ends lost 5 bases at V and 4 bases at J; junction bases unmatched: 3. CDR3 sequence reads: CASSQGTGNQPQHF. The CDR3 DNA sequence: TGTGCCAGCAGTCAAGGGACAGGGAATCAGCCCCAGCATTTT.

The rearrangement links TRBV6-5 to TRBJ2-7, with 11 bases fitting TRBD2. CDR1 is MNHEY, CDR2 SVGAGI, per germline. J gave up 6 bases and V 6 bases, and 7 bases lay outside the gene matches. The CDR3 runs 14 residues. The CDR3 DNA sequence: TGTGCCAGCAGCGCTACTAGCGGGAGCAGCGAGCAGTACTTC. It yields the protein CASSATSGSSEQYF.

This CDR3 is CASSPHLPDTSSYNEQFF. CDR3 bases: TGTGCCAGCAGCCCCCACCTTCCCGACACGAGCTCCTACAATGAGCAGTTCTTC. The rearrangement uses TRBV7-9 and TRBJ2-1; D unresolved. The CDR3 sequence is 18 residues long. Germline CDR1 reads SEHNR; CDR2 reads FQNEAQ (reference sequence). Between the trimmed V and J ends, which lost 5 bases and 0 bases, there was a span of 20 bases.

As regards this clone: Within the sample, other DNA sequences also encode this same CDR3. The chain has TRBV20-1 and TRBJ2-7, with no clear D. This CDR3 comprises 11 residues. Trimming took 1 base from V and 3 from J, leaving 4 bases between them. Germline lookup yields CDR1 DFQATT and CDR2 SNEGSKA (reference sequence). The CDR3 DNA reads as TGCAGTGCTAGAGGCGGCTACGAGCAGTACTTC. Translation: CSARGGYEQYF.

The chain combines TRBV6-5 with TRBJ2-7, with D possibly TRBD1 on 7 matching bases. The V gene lost 7 bases and the J gene lost 1 base, with 17 bases spanning the gap. CDR1 and CDR2 (germline): MNHEY, SVGAGI. The CDR3 runs 15 residues. The CDR3 here is CASNRGPGGSYEQYF. The CDR3 DNA is TGTGCCAGCAACCGGGGGCCAGGGGGATCCTACGAGCAGTACTTC.